This T cell receptor (beta chain) was sequenced for a study of blood T cell repertoires in COVID-19. Study-level background: Samples taken during acute and convalescent COVID-19 were collected in the United States, Italy and Spain. T cells, B-cell-depleted T cells, or PBMCs supplied cDNA or gDNA.

In the original workflow: Reference gene primer amplification yielded estimated nucleated cell counts. Assay: immunoSEQ multiplex PCR; the TCRdb copy retains only in-frame clones and omits some. V and J calls and clone size come straight from that table; D and trimming were deduced from the DNA. The sample contains a few hundred thousand clones, approximately 86% of which appear only once. This CDR3 spans 16 amino acids. The V and J ends lost 5 bases and 1 base, in that order; junction bases with no gene match: 7. Germline V lookup: CDR1 SGHRS, CDR2 YFSETQ. The sequence derives from a woman between 25 and 40 years old who had been exposed to COVID-19. The chain employs TRBV5-1 and TRBJ2-2, with 8 bases lining up with TRBD1. The sequenced material came from PBMCs or T cells enriched from blood (not recorded which). The CDR3 region has the DNA TGCGCCAGCAGGAATGCCGGGACAGGGAACACCGGGGAGCTGTTTTTT. Residues: CASRNAGTGNTGELFF.